The 11 T cell receptor beta chains presented below share a single source sample, sequenced in a study of regulatory T cells in long-lasting Graves disease. Time point denoted: newly diagnosed GD, antithyroid drugs for less than 3 months. Generation of the TCR library employed RNA extracted from PBMCs. Libraries of TCR beta came from iRepertoire HTBI primers plus Arm-PCR of CDR3 regions. MiXCR, run by TCRdb on the multiplex PCR reads, gives a single entry per CDR3 protein. The table lists just over 600,000 distinct CDR3 sequences, around 17% of them singletons. This sample also appeared in a second study, on T cells in Graves' hyperthyroidism and ophthalmopathy.

The sequenced sample was peripheral blood mononuclear cells (PBMCs), obtained at new diagnosis, from a patient treated with antithyroid drugs. These receptors originate from a woman in her 30s with Graves disease.

This clonotype was observed many times. The rearrangement links TRBV7-9 to TRBJ2-5; possibly TRBD1 or TRBD2 for D (5 bases each). The CDR3 has 15 residues. V was trimmed by 4 bases and J by 2 bases, leaving 14 bases between them. CDR1 and CDR2 (germline): SEHNR, FQNEAQ (reference sequence). In DNA, the CDR3 is TGTGCCAGCAGCTCACCGGGACGGAGGCAAGAGACCCAGTACTTC. Protein product: CASSSPGRRQETQYF.

V is TRBV4-1 and J is TRBJ1-4; D is unresolved. CDR3 size: 15 residues. In germline, CDR1 is MGHRA, CDR2 YSYEKL. V gave up 5 bases and J gave up 8 bases, with 18 bases separating them. CDR3 in DNA: TGCGCCAGCAGCGCGCAAACGCTGGGAGGGGAAAAACTGTTTTTT. As protein: CASSAQTLGGEKLFF.

This clonotype was picked up a small number of times. This rearrangement joins TRBV27 to TRBJ1-5, with D unresolved. CDR1 is MNHEY and CDR2 is SMNVEV in the germline V gene (reference sequence). Trimming cost V 5 bases and J 1 base, with 18 bases left between them. The CDR3 is 17 residues long. The CDR3 DNA follows: TGTGCCAGCAGTCCCCCCCCCAGGAGAGGGAGCAATCAGCCCCAGCATTTT. It translates to CASSPPPRRGSNQPQHF.

There are a few counts of this clonotype. The chain is built from TRBV6-2 or TRBV6-3 and TRBJ2-3, with TRBD1 as a possible D gene (6 bases). The germline CDR1 and CDR2 sequences are MNHEY and SVGEGT. Trimming pared 0 bases from V and 4 bases from J, leaving 11 bases between. This CDR3 region has 15 residues. The CDR3 loop is CASSYSGAFPDTQYF. As DNA, the CDR3 is TGTGCCAGCAGTTACTCGGGGGCCTTTCCAGATACGCAGTATTTT.

The chain couples TRBV28 to TRBJ1-4; no clear D gene. The CDR3 loop spans 15 amino acids. Germline values: CDR1 MDHEN, CDR2 SYDVKM. With 2 bases removed from V and 0 bases from J, the gap between germline ends came to 7 bases. In DNA form, the CDR3 reads TGTGCCAGCAGTTTAGGGGTTGCAACTAATGAAAAACTGTTTTTT. This encodes CASSLGVATNEKLFF.

This clonotype was seen a few times. The V and J genes are TRBV6-1 and TRBJ2-7; TRBD1 might be the D (5 bases). CDR1 is MNHNS, CDR2 SASEGT, per germline. The CDR3 loop spans 16 amino acids. V was pared by 0 bases and J by 2 bases, with 14 bases between. The DNA for the CDR3 is TGTGCCAGCAGTGAAGCCCTGCTTGGGGCCGCCTACGAGCAGTACTTC. Translating it yields CASSEALLGAAYEQYF.

The V call is TRBV6-2 or TRBV6-3, the J call TRBJ2-3; 7 nucleotides line up with TRBD1. Germline CDR1 reads MNHEY; CDR2 reads SVGEGT. V was pared by 5 bases and J by 6 bases, with 11 bases of the junction left unmatched. There are 15 residues in the CDR3. CDR3: CASSDKQGTRDTQYF. CDR3 nucleotides: TGTGCCAGCAGTGATAAACAGGGGACCCGGGATACGCAGTATTTT.

This clonotype has just a few counts. This chain joins TRBV20-1 and TRBJ1-2; D not certain. The germline gives CDR1 DFQATT, CDR2 SNEGSKA (reference sequence). The CDR3 is made up of 14 amino acids. V was shortened by 6 bases and J by 6 bases, with 20 bases between the two germline ends. CDR3 sequence reads: CSAPLGSSTNGYTF. CDR3 DNA sequence: TGCAGTGCCCCCCTTGGTTCTTCCACAAATGGCTACACCTTC.

Ten or more counts support this clonotype. This chain uses TRBV28 with TRBJ1-5; D gene unclear. The length of the CDR3 is 15 residues. Trimming left V 4 bases short and J 2 bases short, with 12 bases between. The V gene's germline CDR1 is MDHEN and CDR2 SYDVKM. CDR3 nucleotides: TGTGCCAGCAGTTCGTTATCGGGAGGCAATCAGCCCCAGCATTTT. Its protein product is CASSSLSGGNQPQHF.

Details on this clonotype: One end of the junction does not line up with germline, which may come from a read error. The V and J genes are TRBV6-1 and TRBJ1-2, with a tentative D call TRBD1 (5 bases). The germline V gene encodes CDR1 MNHNS and CDR2 SASEGT. The CDR3 totals 13 residues. CDR3 amino acids: CASRPSRERGCTF. The DNA of the CDR3 is TGTGCCAGCAGGCCCTCCAGGGAGCGGGGCTGCACCTTC.

There are a few counts of this clonotype. The genes are TRBV20-1 and TRBJ2-7; TRBD2 agrees at 12 bases. This CDR3 region has 14 residues. The germline gives CDR1 DFQATT, CDR2 SNEGSKA (reference sequence). V trimming: 4 bases; J trimming: 5 bases; junction bases outside the gene matches: 6. CDR3 in amino acids: CSANLAGGPDEQYF. The CDR3 DNA sequence: TGCAGTGCTAACCTAGCGGGAGGGCCCGACGAGCAGTACTTC.